This TCR beta chain was recovered during a study of shared clonotypes between healthy human individuals. Method: immunoSEQ multiplex PCR; TCRdb's copy keeps in-frame clones and lacks some. Among more than 600,000 clones, about 90% were seen once, and the ten largest hold 24%. Whole-study findings and limits: Memory subsets generally showed lower estimated richness than naive subsets.

The naive CD8 fraction comprised CD45RO-negative cells positively selected for CCR7 and excluded terminally differentiated effector memory CD45RA+ cells. Comment on this clone: No antigen is known for it.

The germline gives CDR1 MDHEN, CDR2 SYDVKM. This CDR3 is 17 amino acids long. The V and J ends lost 5 bases and 3 bases respectively, with 20 bases between them. This receptor was obtained from a man aged 30 to 45 in good health. The chain recombines TRBV28 with TRBJ1-5; no definite D call. The sample consisted of naive CD8+ T cells sorted from blood. The CDR3 DNA sequence: TGTGCCAGCAGTCAATTACGTCCCGACCAGAACAATCAGCCCCAGCATTTT. Translation gives CASSQLRPDQNNQPQHF.